These T cell receptor beta chains were read from a single sample in a study of blood T cell repertoires in COVID-19. Assay used: immunoSEQ multiplex PCR; TCRdb lists only in-frame clones, some missing. Seen here are some 180,000 clones, more than 75% observed once, and the top ten hold approximately 8.6%. The sequenced material came from peripheral blood. These receptor sequences come from a woman between 45 and 65 years old with active or convalescent COVID-19. The CDR3 runs from the conserved cysteine through the conserved F or W. A D gene is named only where the DNA matches it firmly. For some rows the clone size is stated as once, few or many, or as a class when expanded; others skip it.

size,D,J,V,CDR3,DNA
NA,NA,TRBJ1-2,TRBV6-5,CASSSREVNYGYTF,TGTGCCAGCAGTTCCCGAGAGGTTAACTATGGCTACACCTTC
NA,TRBD2,TRBJ2-1,TRBV6-2/TRBV6-3,CASSPLAAHYNEQFF,TGTGCCAGCAGTCCACTAGCGGCACACTACAATGAGCAGTTCTTC
NA,TRBD2,TRBJ2-7,TRBV7-9,CASSLVGGTSGSSYEQYF,TGTGCCAGCAGCTTAGTAGGAGGGACTAGCGGGAGCTCCTACGAGCAGTACTTC
NA,NA,TRBJ2-1,TRBV28,CASSPTRFSYNEQFF,TGTGCCAGCAGTCCCACGAGGTTCTCCTACAATGAGCAGTTCTTC
NA,NA,TRBJ2-3,TRBV6-1,CASSEGPSTDTQYF,TGTGCCAGCAGTGAAGGTCCAAGCACAGATACGCAGTATTTT
once,NA,TRBJ1-5,TRBV19,CASSIRIRALEGPQHF,TGTGCCAGTAGTATTCGAATCCGGGCCCTTGAGGGGCCCCAGCATTTT
NA,TRBD1,TRBJ1-2,TRBV12-3/TRBV12-4,CASSPGQGYGYTF,TGTGCCAGCAGCCCTGGACAGGGCTATGGCTACACCTTC
NA,NA,TRBJ1-4,TRBV3-1/TRBV3-2,CASRGSATNEKLFF,TGTGCCAGCAGGGGCTCTGCAACTAATGAAAAACTGTTTTTT
NA,TRBD2,TRBJ2-6,TRBV6-2/TRBV6-3,CASSRTSGLSGANVLTF,TGTGCCAGCAGTCGGACTAGCGGGTTGTCTGGGGCCAACGTCCTGACTTTC
NA,NA,TRBJ1-6,TRBV15,CATSRDRSNNSPLHF,TGTGCCACCAGCAGAGACAGGTCGAATAATTCACCCCTCCACTTT
NA,NA,TRBJ1-6,TRBV28,CASSTRTAPYNSPLHF,TGTGCCAGCAGTACGAGGACAGCCCCCTATAATTCACCCCTCCACTTT
NA,TRBD2,TRBJ2-7,TRBV4-2,CASSQVTSGSSYEQYF,TGTGCCAGCAGCCAAGTAACTAGCGGGAGCTCCTACGAGCAGTACTTC
NA,NA,TRBJ1-1,TRBV7-3,CASSRTTNTEAFF,TGTGCCAGCAGCCGCACAACGAACACTGAAGCTTTCTTT
NA,NA,TRBJ1-3,TRBV28,CASSLGGIIGNTIYF,TGTGCCAGCAGTTTAGGAGGGATCATTGGAAACACCATATATTTT
NA,TRBD2,TRBJ2-1,TRBV15,CATWGLELDNEQFF,TGTGCCACCTGGGGACTAGAGCTCGACAATGAGCAGTTCTTC
few,NA,TRBJ1-1,TRBV19,CASSIPAGVSTEAFF,TGTGCCAGTAGTATTCCGGCAGGGGTGTCCACTGAAGCTTTCTTT
NA,NA,TRBJ2-2,TRBV5-4,CASSLARQGRPTGELFF,TGTGCCAGCAGCTTGGCCAGGCAGGGTCGTCCCACCGGGGAGCTGTTTTTT
NA,TRBD1,TRBJ2-1,TRBV5-1,CASSLEDRGRYEQFF,TGCGCCAGCAGCTTGGAAGACAGGGGGCGATATGAGCAGTTCTTC
NA,TRBD1,TRBJ1-1,TRBV6-5,CASRRQGANTEAFF,TGTGCCAGCAGGAGACAGGGGGCGAACACTGAAGCTTTCTTT
NA,TRBD1,TRBJ1-1,TRBV7-2,CASSRDRMNTEAFF,TGTGCCAGCAGTCGGGACAGGATGAACACTGAAGCTTTCTTT
NA,NA,TRBJ2-6,TRBV18,CASSPQGGRLFFAGANVLTF,TGTGCCAGCTCACCCCAGGGAGGCAGGCTCTTCTTCGCGGGGGCCAACGTCCTGACTTTC
NA,NA,TRBJ2-2,TRBV11-2,CASSFRSYRDTGELFF,TGTGCCAGCAGCTTCCGATCCTATCGGGACACCGGGGAGCTGTTTTTT
NA,TRBD2,TRBJ2-7,TRBV6-6,CATSRGGYEQYF,TGTGCCACCTCCCGGGGGGGTTACGAGCAGTACTTC
many,NA,TRBJ1-6,TRBV4-3,CASSQEGPNNSPLHF,TGCGCCAGCAGCCAAGAGGGCCCAAATAATTCACCCCTCCACTTT
NA,NA,TRBJ1-2,TRBV6-5,CASRLQGPNYGYTF,TGTGCCAGCAGGTTACAGGGTCCTAACTATGGCTACACCTTC
few,TRBD1,TRBJ2-7,TRBV4-2,CASSQEDGQGAYEQYF,TGTGCCAGCAGCCAAGAAGATGGACAGGGCGCCTACGAGCAGTACTTC
NA,TRBD1,TRBJ1-2,TRBV5-1,CASSPRQGNYGYTF,TGCGCCAGCAGCCCACGACAGGGAAACTATGGCTACACCTTC
NA,NA,TRBJ2-1,TRBV5-1,CASSLGRNGDQFF,TGCGCCAGCAGCTTGGGGCGGAACGGGGATCAGTTCTTC
NA,NA,TRBJ2-3,TRBV9,CASSYGTSTDTQYF,TGTGCCAGCAGCTACGGGACTAGCACAGATACGCAGTATTTT
NA,TRBD2,TRBJ2-7,TRBV27,CASSLWREGHEQYF,TGTGCCAGCAGTTTATGGCGGGAGGGCCACGAGCAGTACTTC
NA,TRBD1,TRBJ1-6,TRBV7-2,CASSRDRPSSYNSPLHF,TGTGCCAGCAGCCGGGACAGACCGAGCTCCTATAATTCACCCCTCCACTTT
NA,NA,TRBJ2-3,TRBV7-8,CASSFPPLLSDTQYF,TGTGCCAGCAGCTTCCCGCCCCTACTCTCAGATACGCAGTATTTT
NA,NA,TRBJ1-3,TRBV27,CASSPRQPPSGNTIYF,TGTGCCAGCAGTCCTCGACAGCCACCTTCTGGAAACACCATATATTTT